This T cell receptor beta chain was documented in a study of Graves' ophthalmopathy and Graves' hyperthyroidism. Scientists amplified the TCR beta CDR3 regions from RNA transcripts. HTBI primers primed a first-round RT-PCR, and a second-round multiplex PCR followed. From the multiplex PCR reads, TCRdb called clonotypes with MiXCR, one entry per CDR3 protein. Of some 250,000 distinct CDR3 sequences listed, about 46% are singletons. Germline CDR1 reads SGHTA; CDR2 reads FQGTGA. The length of the CDR3 is 14 residues. J lost 2 bases, V lost 3 bases, and 4 bases had no gene match. The material sequenced was peripheral blood. The chain recombines TRBV7-3 with TRBJ2-7, with TRBD1 matching 7 bases. The source of this sequence is an adult man with Graves' ophthalmopathy. The CDR3 loop is CASSLETGTYEQYF. Here the CDR3 DNA reads TGTGCCAGCAGCTTGGAGACAGGGACCTACGAGCAGTACTTC.